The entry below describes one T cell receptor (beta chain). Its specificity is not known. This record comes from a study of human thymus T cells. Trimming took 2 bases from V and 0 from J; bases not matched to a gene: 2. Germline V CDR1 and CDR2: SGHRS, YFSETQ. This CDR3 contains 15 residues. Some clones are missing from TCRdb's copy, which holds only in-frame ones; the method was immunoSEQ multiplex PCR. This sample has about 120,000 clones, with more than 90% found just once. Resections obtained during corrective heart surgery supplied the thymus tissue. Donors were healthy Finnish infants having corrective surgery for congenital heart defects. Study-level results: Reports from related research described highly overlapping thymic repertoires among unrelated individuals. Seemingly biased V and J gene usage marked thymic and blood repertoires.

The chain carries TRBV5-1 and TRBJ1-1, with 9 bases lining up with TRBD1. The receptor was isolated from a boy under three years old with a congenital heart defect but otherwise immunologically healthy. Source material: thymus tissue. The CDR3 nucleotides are TGCGCCAGCAGCTTAGGGACAGGGATGAACACTGAAGCTTTCTTT. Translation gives CASSLGTGMNTEAFF.